This TCR beta chain was captured in a study of blood T cell repertoires in COVID-19. For the study at large: Researchers got acute and convalescent COVID-19 samples from the United States, Italy and Spain. The analysed material was cDNA or gDNA that came from T cells, B-cell-depleted T cells, or PBMCs.

In the original processing: Amplification of reference gene primers provided the estimated nucleated cell counts. Assay: immunoSEQ multiplex PCR; the TCRdb copy retains only in-frame clones and omits some. V, J and clone size reflect that table, while D and trimming were determined from the DNA. Of about 140,000 clones listed, about 80% are singletons. CDR1 is SGHDT and CDR2 is YYEEEE in the germline V gene. With V trimmed by 2 bases and J by 8 bases, 9 bases remained unmatched. This CDR3 is built from 14 residues. The V call is TRBV5-6, the J call TRBJ1-2; 7 bases are a match to TRBD1. This sequence originates from a human donor in a cohort sampled during active COVID-19. Sequenced input: peripheral blood. CDR3 coding DNA: TGTGCCAGCAGCTTATCCACGACAGGGACGGGCTACACCTTC. As protein: CASSLSTTGTGYTF. Together with reference TRBV5-6 and TRBJ1-2, the CDR3 gives the full variable domain: DAGVTQSPTHLIKTRGQQVTLRCSPKSGHDTVSWYQQALGQGPQFIFQYYEEEERQRGNFPDRFSGHQFPNYSSELNVNALLLGDSALYLCASSLSTTGTGYTFGSGTRLTVV.